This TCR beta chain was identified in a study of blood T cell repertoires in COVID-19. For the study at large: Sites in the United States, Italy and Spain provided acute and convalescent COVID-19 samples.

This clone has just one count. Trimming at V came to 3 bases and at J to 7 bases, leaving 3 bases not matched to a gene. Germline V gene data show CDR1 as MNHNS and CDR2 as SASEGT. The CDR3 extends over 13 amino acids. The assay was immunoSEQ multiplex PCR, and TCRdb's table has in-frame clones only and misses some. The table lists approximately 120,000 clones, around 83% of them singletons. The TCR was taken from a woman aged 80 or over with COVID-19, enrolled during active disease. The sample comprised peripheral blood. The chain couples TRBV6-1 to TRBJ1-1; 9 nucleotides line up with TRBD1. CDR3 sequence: CASSDPGQGEAFF. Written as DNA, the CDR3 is TGTGCCAGCAGTGACCCGGGACAGGGTGAAGCTTTCTTT.